This T cell receptor beta chain is from a study of blood T cell repertoires in COVID-19. The data were produced by immunoSEQ multiplex PCR, yet TCRdb's version contains in-frame clones alone and is incomplete. The sample consists of 180,000 or so clones, approximately 83% of them appearing once. CDR1 and CDR2 from the germline V gene are GTSNPN and SVGIG (reference sequence). The germline V and J ends were trimmed by 3 bases and 4 bases, with 10 bases remaining between them. The CDR3 is made up of 13 amino acids. This rearrangement joins TRBV30 to TRBJ1-3; D is undetermined. The sample consisted of peripheral blood. This receptor was obtained from a human donor with acute or convalescent COVID-19. The donor label of this sample is uncertain. The CDR3 coding sequence is TGTGCCTGGAGGGTGAGGTCCGGAAACACCATATATTTT. Translating it yields CAWRVRSGNTIYF.